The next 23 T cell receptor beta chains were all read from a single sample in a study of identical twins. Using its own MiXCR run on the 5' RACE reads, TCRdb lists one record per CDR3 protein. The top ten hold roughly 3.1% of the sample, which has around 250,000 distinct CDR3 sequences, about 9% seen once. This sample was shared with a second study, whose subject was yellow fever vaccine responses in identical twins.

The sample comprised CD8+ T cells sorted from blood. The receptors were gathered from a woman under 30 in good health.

CDR3 protein: CASSLTGRLRPQHF. CDR3 nucleotide sequence: TGTGCCAGCAGCCTGACAGGGAGATTGCGGCCCCAGCATTTT. The V and J genes are TRBV12-3 or TRBV12-4 and TRBJ1-5, with 7 bases matching TRBD1. The length of the CDR3 is 14 residues. V was pared by 6 bases and J by 9 bases, with 11 bases of the junction left unmatched.

CDR3 loop: CSAREVDTGELFF. The DNA for the CDR3 is TGCAGTGCTAGAGAGGTGGACACCGGGGAGCTGTTTTTT. This chain uses TRBV20-1 with TRBJ2-2; no clear D gene. The V gene's germline CDR1 is DFQATT and CDR2 SNEGSKA (reference sequence). V shed 0 bases and J shed 3 bases, with 5 bases lying between them. The CDR3 is 13 amino acids.

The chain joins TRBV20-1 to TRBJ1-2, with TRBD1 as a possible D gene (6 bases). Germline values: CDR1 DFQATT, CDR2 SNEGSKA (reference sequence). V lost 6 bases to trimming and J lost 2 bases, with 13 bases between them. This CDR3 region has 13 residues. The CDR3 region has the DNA TGCAGTGCAAGACCACAGGGAAACTATGGCTACACCTTC. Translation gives CSARPQGNYGYTF.

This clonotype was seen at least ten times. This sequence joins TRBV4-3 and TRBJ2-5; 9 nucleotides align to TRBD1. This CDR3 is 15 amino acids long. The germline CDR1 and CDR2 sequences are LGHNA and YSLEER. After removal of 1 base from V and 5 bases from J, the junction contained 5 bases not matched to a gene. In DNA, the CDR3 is TGCGCCAGCAGCCAAGGAACAGGGGGCGGTGAGACCCAGTACTTC. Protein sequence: CASSQGTGGGETQYF.

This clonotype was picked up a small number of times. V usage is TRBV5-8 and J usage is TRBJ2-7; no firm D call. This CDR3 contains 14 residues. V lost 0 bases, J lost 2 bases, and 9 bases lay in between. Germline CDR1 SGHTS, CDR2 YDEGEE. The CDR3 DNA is TGTGCCAGCAGCTTGGGCCAGCTCCCCTACGAGCAGTACTTC. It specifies CASSLGQLPYEQYF. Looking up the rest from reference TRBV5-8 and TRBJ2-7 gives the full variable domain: EAGVTQSPTHLIKTRGQQATLRCSPISGHTSVYWYQQALGLGLQFLLWYDEGEERNRGNFPPRFSGRQFPNYSSELNVNALELEDSALYLCASSLGQLPYEQYFGPGTRLTVT.

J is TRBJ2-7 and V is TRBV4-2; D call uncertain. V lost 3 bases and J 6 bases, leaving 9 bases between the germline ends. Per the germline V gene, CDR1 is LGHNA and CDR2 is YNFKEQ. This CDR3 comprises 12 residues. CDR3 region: CASSHPLGEQYF. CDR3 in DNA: TGTGCCAGCAGCCACCCCCTCGGCGAGCAGTACTTC.

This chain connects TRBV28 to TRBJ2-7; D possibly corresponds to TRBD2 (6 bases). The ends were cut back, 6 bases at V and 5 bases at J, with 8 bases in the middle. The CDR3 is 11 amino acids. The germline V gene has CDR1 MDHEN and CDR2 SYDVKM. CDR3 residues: CASRDYDEQYF. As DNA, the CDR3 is TGTGCCAGCAGGGACTATGACGAGCAGTACTTC.

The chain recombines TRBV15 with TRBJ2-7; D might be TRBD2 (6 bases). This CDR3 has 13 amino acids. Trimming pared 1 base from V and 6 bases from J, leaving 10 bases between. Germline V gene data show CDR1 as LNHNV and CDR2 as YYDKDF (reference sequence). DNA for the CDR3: TGTGCCACCAGCAGAGTGCGGGGCGCCGAGCAGTACTTC. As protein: CATSRVRGAEQYF. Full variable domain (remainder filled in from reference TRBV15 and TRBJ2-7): DAMVIQNPRYQVTQFGKPVTLSCSQTLNHNVMYWYQQKSSQAPKLLFHYYDKDFNNEADTPDNFQSRRPNTSFCFLDIRSPGLGDTAMYLCATSRVRGAEQYFGPGTRLTVT.

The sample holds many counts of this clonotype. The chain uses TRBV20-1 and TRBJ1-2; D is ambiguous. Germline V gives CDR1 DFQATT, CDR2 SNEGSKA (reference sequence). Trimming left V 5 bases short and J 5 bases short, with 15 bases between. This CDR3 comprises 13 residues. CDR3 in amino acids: CSAPPDHTYGYTF. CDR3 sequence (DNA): TGCAGTGCTCCACCAGACCACACGTATGGCTACACCTTC.

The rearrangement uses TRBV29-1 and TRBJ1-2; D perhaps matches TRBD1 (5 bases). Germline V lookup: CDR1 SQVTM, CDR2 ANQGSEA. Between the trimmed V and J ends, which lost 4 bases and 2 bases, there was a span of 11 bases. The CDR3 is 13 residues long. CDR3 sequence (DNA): TGCAGCGTTGCGGGGGGAGGGAACTATGGCTACACCTTC. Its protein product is CSVAGGGNYGYTF.

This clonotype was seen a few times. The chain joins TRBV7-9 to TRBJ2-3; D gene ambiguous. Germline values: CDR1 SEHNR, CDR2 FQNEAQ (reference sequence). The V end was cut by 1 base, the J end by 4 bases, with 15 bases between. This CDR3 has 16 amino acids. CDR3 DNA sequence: TGTGCCAGCAGCTTAGAGTTGGCGAGGAGCGCAGATACGCAGTATTTT. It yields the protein CASSLELARSADTQYF. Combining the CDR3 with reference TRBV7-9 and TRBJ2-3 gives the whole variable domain DTGVSQNPRHKITKRGQNVTFRCDPISEHNRLYWYRQTLGQGPEFLTYFQNEAQLEKSRLLSDRFSAERPKGSFSTLEIQRTEQGDSAMYLCASSLELARSADTQYFGPGTRLTVL.

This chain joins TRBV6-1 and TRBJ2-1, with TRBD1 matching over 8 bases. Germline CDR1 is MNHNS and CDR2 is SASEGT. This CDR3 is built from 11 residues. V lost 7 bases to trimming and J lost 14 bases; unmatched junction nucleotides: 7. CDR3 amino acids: CASNKDREKFF. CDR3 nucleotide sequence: TGTGCCAGCAACAAGGACAGGGAGAAGTTCTTC.

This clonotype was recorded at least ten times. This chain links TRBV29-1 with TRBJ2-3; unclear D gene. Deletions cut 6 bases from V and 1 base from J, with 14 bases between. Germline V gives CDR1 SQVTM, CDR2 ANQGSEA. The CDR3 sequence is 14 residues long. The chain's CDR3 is CSVPDLVRTDTQYF. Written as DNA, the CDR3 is TGCAGCGTCCCTGATTTGGTACGCACAGATACGCAGTATTTT.

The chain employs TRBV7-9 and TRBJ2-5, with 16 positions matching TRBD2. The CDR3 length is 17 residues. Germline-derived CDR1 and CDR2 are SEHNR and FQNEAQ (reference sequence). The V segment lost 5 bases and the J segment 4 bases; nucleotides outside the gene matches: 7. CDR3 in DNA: TGTGCCAGCAGCGACCCGGGACTAGCGGGGGGGCGAGAGACCCAGTACTTC. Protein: CASSDPGLAGGRETQYF.

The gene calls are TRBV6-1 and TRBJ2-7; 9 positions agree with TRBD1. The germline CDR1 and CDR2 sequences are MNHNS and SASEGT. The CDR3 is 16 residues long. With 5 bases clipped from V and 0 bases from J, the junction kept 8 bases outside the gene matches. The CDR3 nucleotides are TGTGCCAGCAGTACGGCAGGACAGGGGAGCTCCTACGAGCAGTACTTC. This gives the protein CASSTAGQGSSYEQYF.

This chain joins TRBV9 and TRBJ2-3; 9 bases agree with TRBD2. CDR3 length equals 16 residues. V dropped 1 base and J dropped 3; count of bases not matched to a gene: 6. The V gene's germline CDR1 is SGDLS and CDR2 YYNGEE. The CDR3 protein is CASSVRASGMTDTQYF. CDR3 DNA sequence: TGTGCCAGCAGCGTAAGGGCTAGCGGGATGACAGATACGCAGTATTTT.

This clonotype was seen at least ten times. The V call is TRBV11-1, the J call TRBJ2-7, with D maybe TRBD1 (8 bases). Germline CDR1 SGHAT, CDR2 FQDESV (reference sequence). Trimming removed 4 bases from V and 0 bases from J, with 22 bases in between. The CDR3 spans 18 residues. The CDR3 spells CASSSTGGANQYSYEQYF. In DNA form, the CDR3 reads TGTGCCAGCAGCTCCACAGGGGGGGCAAACCAATACTCCTACGAGCAGTACTTC.

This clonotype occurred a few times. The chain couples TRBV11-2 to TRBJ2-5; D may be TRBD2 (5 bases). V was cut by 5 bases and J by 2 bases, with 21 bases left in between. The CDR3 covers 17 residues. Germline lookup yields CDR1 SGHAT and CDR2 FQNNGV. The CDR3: CASSPPGGQPIQETQYF. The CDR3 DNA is TGTGCCAGCAGCCCTCCTGGCGGGCAGCCAATTCAAGAGACCCAGTACTTC.

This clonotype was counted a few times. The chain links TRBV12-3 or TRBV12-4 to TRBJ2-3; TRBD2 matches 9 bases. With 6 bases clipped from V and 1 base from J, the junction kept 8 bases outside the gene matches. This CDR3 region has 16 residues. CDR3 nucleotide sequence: TGTGCCAGCAGACCATCACTAGCGGGCCGCACAGATACGCAGTATTTT. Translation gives CASRPSLAGRTDTQYF.

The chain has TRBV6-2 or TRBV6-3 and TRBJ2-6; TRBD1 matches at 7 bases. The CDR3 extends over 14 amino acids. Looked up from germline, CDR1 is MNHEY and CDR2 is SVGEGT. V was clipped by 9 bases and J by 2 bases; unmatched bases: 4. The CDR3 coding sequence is TGTGCCAGGACAGGGTCGGCTGGGGCCAACGTCCTGACTTTC. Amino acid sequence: CARTGSAGANVLTF.

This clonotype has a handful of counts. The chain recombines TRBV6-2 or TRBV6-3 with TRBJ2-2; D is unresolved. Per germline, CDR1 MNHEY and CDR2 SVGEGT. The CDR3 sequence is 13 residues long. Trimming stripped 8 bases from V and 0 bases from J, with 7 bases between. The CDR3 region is CASAYPNTGELFF. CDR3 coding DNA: TGTGCCAGCGCCTATCCGAACACCGGGGAGCTGTTTTTT.

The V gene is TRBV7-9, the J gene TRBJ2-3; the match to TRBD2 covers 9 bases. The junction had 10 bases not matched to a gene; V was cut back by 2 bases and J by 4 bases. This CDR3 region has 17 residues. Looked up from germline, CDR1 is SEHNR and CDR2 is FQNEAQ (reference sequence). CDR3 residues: CASSLIGSSGEADTQYF. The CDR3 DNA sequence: TGTGCCAGCAGCTTAATCGGGTCTAGCGGGGAGGCAGATACGCAGTATTTT.

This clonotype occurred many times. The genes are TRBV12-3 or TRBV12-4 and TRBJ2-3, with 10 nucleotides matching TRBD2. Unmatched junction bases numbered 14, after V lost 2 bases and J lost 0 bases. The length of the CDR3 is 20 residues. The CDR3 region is CASSLRPGAGLAVSTDTQYF. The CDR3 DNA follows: TGTGCCAGCAGTTTACGTCCGGGGGCCGGACTAGCGGTTAGCACAGATACGCAGTATTTT.